This record covers a single T cell receptor (beta chain). Its target is not known. Primers included in the PCR were 60 Vbeta and 13 Jbeta primers. In the original analysis: Roughly 10 million shared chains were among 80 million or so unique TCR beta chains counted in a later analysis. Measured with immunoSEQ multiplex PCR; TCRdb has only the in-frame clones, and not every one. Clone size and V and J calls were adopted from that table, with D and trimming inferred from the DNA. The repertoire includes approximately 78,000 clones, around 85% of them detected once, and 2% to 3% sits in the top ten. V gave up 3 bases and J gave up 6 bases, with 8 bases separating them. CDR1 LNHDA and CDR2 SQIVND come from the germline V gene (reference sequence). The CDR3 has 13 amino acids. The sample comes from a study of cytomegalovirus exposure and HLA in healthy donors. Overall study results and limits: In presence/absence analyses, roughly uniform sequencing depth across donors was assumed.

The receptor was isolated from a woman between 45 and 60 years old in good health and CMV-seronegative. The sequencing sample was made of PBMCs. The rearrangement links TRBV19 to TRBJ1-4; D call uncertain. The CDR3 is CASSIVPDEKLFF. CDR3 DNA: TGTGCCAGTAGTATCGTTCCCGATGAAAAACTGTTTTTT.